These 2 T cell receptor beta chains were sequenced from one sample in a study of radiotherapy plus CTLA-4 blockade in lung cancer. Here immunoSEQ multiplex PCR was the method, and the copy in TCRdb shows in-frame clones only, minus some. The data show some 60,000 clones, with just over 75% seen just once and less than 4% held by the top ten. The sample was peripheral blood, taken from a patient treated with radiotherapy plus ipilimumab. All receptors come from a human donor with non-small cell lung cancer who had a partial response to radiotherapy plus ipilimumab.

The CDR3 nucleotides are TGCGCCAGCAGCCAAGCGCGGGACAGGAGCACCGGGGAGCTGTTTTTT. It codes for CASSQARDRSTGELFF. The V gene is TRBV4-1, the J gene TRBJ2-2; 8 bases are shared with TRBD1. The CDR3 extends over 16 amino acids. Germline CDR1 and CDR2: MGHRA and YSYEKL. The J segment lost 4 bases and the V segment lost 1 base, leaving 5 bases of the junction unmatched.

The chain recombines TRBV28 with TRBJ2-7; 10 bases map to TRBD1. Per the germline V gene, CDR1 is MDHEN and CDR2 is SYDVKM. The junction had 8 bases not matched to a gene; V was cut back by 5 bases and J by 4 bases. The CDR3 length is 15 residues. The CDR3 reads CASSPSTGGFYEQYF. The CDR3 DNA sequence: TGTGCCAGCAGTCCCTCGACAGGGGGCTTTTACGAGCAGTACTTC. Together with reference TRBV28 and TRBJ2-7, the CDR3 gives the full variable domain: DVKVTQSSRYLVKRTGEKVFLECVQDMDHENMFWYRQDPGLGLRLIYFSYDVKMKEKGDIPEGYSVSREKKERFSLILESASTNQTSMYLCASSPSTGGFYEQYFGPGTRLTVT.